Shown below are 9 T cell receptor beta chains from a single sample sequenced in a study of blood T cell repertoires in COVID-19. Only in-frame clones appear in the TCRdb table, and some are missing; sequencing was by immunoSEQ multiplex PCR. Among tens of thousands of clones, 70% to 80% were seen once, and the ten largest hold about 16%. Sequencing was performed on peripheral blood. The receptors derive from a human donor in a cohort sampled during active COVID-19.

This rearrangement joins TRBV28 to TRBJ1-6; 9 nucleotides agree with TRBD1. With 5 bases clipped from V and 0 bases from J, the junction kept 14 bases outside the gene matches. Germline V gene lookup returns CDR1 MDHEN and CDR2 SYDVKM. The CDR3 length is 20 residues. The CDR3 loop reads CASSPTGTGLPSSYNSPLHF. The CDR3 bases are TGTGCCAGCAGTCCTACCGGGACAGGGCTACCAAGCTCCTATAATTCACCCCTCCACTTT.

The chain couples TRBV2 to TRBJ1-1; 7 nucleotides align to TRBD1. Germline lookup yields CDR1 SNHLY and CDR2 FYNNEI. J lost 3 bases, V lost 7 bases, and 5 bases had no gene match. The CDR3 loop spans 13 amino acids. The CDR3 region has the DNA TGTGCCAGCAACCCCCAGGGGGACACTGAAGCTTTCTTT. Translated, it gives CASNPQGDTEAFF. The full variable domain, in which reference TRBV2 and TRBJ1-1 provide the parts outside the CDR3, is EPEVTQTPSHQVTQMGQEVILRCVPISNHLYFYWYRQILGQKVEFLVSFYNNEISEKSEIFDDQFSVERPDGSNFTLKIRSTKLEDSAMYFCASNPQGDTEAFFGQGTRLTVV.

The rearrangement joins TRBV11-3 to TRBJ2-7; the D is unclear. The CDR3 loop spans 16 amino acids. Trimming cost V 8 bases and J 0 bases, with 20 bases left between them. Germline-derived CDR1 and CDR2 are SGHNT and YENEEA. In nucleotides, the CDR3 is TGTGCCAGCCCTCCTTCTACAGACCTCTTCTCCTACGAGCAGTACTTC. Translated: CASPPSTDLFSYEQYF.

V is TRBV29-1 and J is TRBJ2-3, with D possibly TRBD1 on 7 matching bases. There are 13 residues in the CDR3. Germline CDR1 and CDR2: SQVTM and ANQGSEA. V was cut by 7 bases and J by 5 bases, with 16 bases left in between. The chain's CDR3 is CSGGDSPRDTQYF. As DNA, the CDR3 is TGCAGCGGCGGGGACAGTCCCCGAGATACGCAGTATTTT.

This clone occurred a few times. The chain recombines TRBV5-1 with TRBJ2-7; 11 bases map to TRBD2. The germline CDR1 and CDR2 sequences are SGHRS and YFSETQ. The CDR3 runs to 13 residues. Trimming cost V 2 bases and J 5 bases; bases outside gene matches: 0. CDR3 loop: CASSFSGRDEQYF. CDR3 sequence (DNA): TGCGCCAGCAGCTTTAGCGGGAGGGACGAGCAGTACTTC. The full variable domain, completed using reference TRBV5-1 and TRBJ2-7, is KAGVTQTPRYLIKTRGQQVTLSCSPISGHRSVSWYQQTPGQGLQFLFEYFSETQRNKGNFPGRFSGRQFSNSRSEMNVSTLELGDSALYLCASSFSGRDEQYFGPGTRLTVT.

The rearrangement links TRBV27 to TRBJ2-1; possibly TRBD1 for D (5 bases). CDR3 size: 16 residues. Germline CDR1 MNHEY, CDR2 SMNVEV (reference sequence). Trimming pared 1 base from V and 9 bases from J, leaving 19 bases between. The CDR3 sequence is CASSLFSVQGLGEQFF. The CDR3 DNA follows: TGTGCCAGCAGTTTATTTTCGGTGCAGGGCTTGGGTGAGCAGTTCTTC.

This clone was observed a few times. The chain is built from TRBV11-2 and TRBJ2-1, with 10 bases aligning to TRBD1. Germline V CDR1 and CDR2: SGHAT, FQNNGV. CDR3 length: 18 residues. The junction had 11 bases not matched to a gene; V was cut back by 6 bases and J by 0 bases. DNA for the CDR3: TGTGCCAGCAGGGGGGGACAGGGGACGCAGAGCTCCTACAATGAGCAGTTCTTC. It yields the protein CASRGGQGTQSSYNEQFF. The full variable domain, rest sourced from reference TRBV11-2 and TRBJ2-1, is EAGVAQSPRYKIIEKRQSVAFWCNPISGHATLYWYQQILGQGPKLLIQFQNNGVVDDSQLPKDRFSAERLKGVDSTLKIQPAKLEDSAVYLCASRGGQGTQSSYNEQFFGPGTRLTVL.

This chain uses TRBV7-2 with TRBJ1-5; D gene uncertain. The CDR3 contains 18 residues. CDR1 and CDR2 (germline): SGHTA, FQGNSA. V was cut by 3 bases and J by 6 bases, with 24 bases left in between. For the CDR3, the DNA is TGTGCCAGCAGCTTGCACGCCCTCGGGAGAGCCATGGTTCAGCCCCAGCATTTT. Translation: CASSLHALGRAMVQPQHF. Drawing the rest from reference TRBV7-2 and TRBJ1-5, the complete variable domain is GAGVSQSPSNKVTEKGKDVELRCDPISGHTALYWYRQSLGQGLEFLIYFQGNSAPDKSGLPSDRFSAERTGGSVSTLTIQRTQQEDSAVYLCASSLHALGRAMVQPQHFGDGTRLSIL.

With regard to this clone: An end of the junction does not agree with germline; a read error may underlie this. This chain links TRBV7-6 with TRBJ2-7, with 8 bases aligning to TRBD1. The CDR3 runs to 15 residues. Germline V CDR1 and CDR2: SGHVS, FNYEAQ. CDR3 sequence: CASSLAGTGSYEQYF. CDR3 sequence (DNA): TGTGCCAGCAGCCTAGCAGGGACAGGCTCCTACGAGCAGTACTTC. The whole variable domain, remainder taken from reference TRBV7-6 and TRBJ2-7, is GAGVSQSPRYKVTKRGQDVALRCDPISGHVSLYWYRQALGQGPEFLTYFNYEAQQDKSGLPNDRFSAERPEGSISTLTIQRTEQRDSAMYRCASSLAGTGSYEQYFGPGTRLTVT.